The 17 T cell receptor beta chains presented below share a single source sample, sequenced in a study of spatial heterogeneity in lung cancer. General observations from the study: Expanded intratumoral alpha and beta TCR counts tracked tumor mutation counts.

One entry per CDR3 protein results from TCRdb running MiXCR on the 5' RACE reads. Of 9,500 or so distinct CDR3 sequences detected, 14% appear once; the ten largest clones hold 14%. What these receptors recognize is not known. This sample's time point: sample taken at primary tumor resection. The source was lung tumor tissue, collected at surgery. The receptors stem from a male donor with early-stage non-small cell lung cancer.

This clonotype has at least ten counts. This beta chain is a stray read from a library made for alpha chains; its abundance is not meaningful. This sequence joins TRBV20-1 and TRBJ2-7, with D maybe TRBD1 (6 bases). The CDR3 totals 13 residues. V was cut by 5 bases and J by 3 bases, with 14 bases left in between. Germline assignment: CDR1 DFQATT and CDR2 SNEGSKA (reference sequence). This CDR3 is CSARGQTYYEQYF. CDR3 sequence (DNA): TGCAGTGCTCGTGGACAGACCTACTACGAGCAGTACTTC.

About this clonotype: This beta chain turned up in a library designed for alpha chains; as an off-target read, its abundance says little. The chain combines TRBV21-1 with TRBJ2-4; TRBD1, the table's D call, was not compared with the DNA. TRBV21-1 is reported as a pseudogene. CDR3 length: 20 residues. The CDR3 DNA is TGTGCCAGCAGCAAATACCATTCCTTGCGGGACACCAAAGCCAAAAACATTCAGTACTTC. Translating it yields CASSKYHSLRDTKAKNIQYF.

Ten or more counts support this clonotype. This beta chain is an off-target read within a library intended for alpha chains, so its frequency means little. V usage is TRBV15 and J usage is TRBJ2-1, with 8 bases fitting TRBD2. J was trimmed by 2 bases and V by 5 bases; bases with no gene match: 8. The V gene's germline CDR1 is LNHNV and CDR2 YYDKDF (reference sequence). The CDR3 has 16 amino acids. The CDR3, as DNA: TGTGCCACCAGCTTTAGGACTAGCTCAGCCTACAATGAGCAGTTCTTC. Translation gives CATSFRTSSAYNEQFF.

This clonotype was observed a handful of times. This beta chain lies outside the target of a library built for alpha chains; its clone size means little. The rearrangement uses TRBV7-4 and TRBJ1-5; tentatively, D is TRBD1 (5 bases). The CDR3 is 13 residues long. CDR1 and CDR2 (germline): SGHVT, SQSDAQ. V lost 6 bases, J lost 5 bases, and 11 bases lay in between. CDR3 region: CASSAGPDQPQHF. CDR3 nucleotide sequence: TGTGCCAGCAGTGCAGGGCCCGATCAGCCCCAGCATTTT.

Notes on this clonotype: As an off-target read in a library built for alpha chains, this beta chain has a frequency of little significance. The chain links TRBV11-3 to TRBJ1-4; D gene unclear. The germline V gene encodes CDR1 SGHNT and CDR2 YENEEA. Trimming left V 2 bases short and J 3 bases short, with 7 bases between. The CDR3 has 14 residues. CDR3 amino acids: CASSLSAANEKLFF. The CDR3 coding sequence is TGTGCCAGCAGCTTAAGCGCAGCTAATGAAAAACTGTTTTTT.

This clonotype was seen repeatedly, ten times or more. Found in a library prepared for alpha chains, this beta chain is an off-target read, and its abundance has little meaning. As DNA, the CDR3 is TGTGCCAGCAGCTCCGGGACGACGCAGCCCCAGCATTTT. Translating gives CASSSGTTQPQHF. The chain uses TRBV11-3 and TRBJ1-5; tentatively, D is TRBD1 (5 bases). The germline gives CDR1 SGHNT, CDR2 YENEEA. Trimming removed 4 bases from V and 7 bases from J, with 11 bases in between. The CDR3 sequence is 13 residues long.

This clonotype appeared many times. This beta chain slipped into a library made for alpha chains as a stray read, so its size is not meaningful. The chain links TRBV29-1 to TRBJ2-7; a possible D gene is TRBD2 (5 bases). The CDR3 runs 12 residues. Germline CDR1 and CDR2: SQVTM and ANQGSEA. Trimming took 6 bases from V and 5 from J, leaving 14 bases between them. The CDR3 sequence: CSVRVRQDEQYF. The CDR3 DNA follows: TGCAGCGTGCGGGTTCGGCAGGACGAGCAGTACTTC.

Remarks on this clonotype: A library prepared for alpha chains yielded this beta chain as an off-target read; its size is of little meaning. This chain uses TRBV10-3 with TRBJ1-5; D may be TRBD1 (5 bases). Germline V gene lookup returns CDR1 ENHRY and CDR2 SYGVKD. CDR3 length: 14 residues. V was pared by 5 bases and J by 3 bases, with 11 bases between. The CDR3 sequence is CAISKAGTNQPQHF. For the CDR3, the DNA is TGTGCCATCAGTAAGGCGGGGACCAATCAGCCCCAGCATTTT.

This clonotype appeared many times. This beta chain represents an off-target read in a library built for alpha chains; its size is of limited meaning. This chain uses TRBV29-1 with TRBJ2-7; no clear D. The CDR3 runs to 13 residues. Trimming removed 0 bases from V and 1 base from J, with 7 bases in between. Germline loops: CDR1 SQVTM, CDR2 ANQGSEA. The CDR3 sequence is CSVEDAESYEQYF. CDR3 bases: TGCAGCGTTGAAGACGCAGAGTCCTACGAGCAGTACTTC.

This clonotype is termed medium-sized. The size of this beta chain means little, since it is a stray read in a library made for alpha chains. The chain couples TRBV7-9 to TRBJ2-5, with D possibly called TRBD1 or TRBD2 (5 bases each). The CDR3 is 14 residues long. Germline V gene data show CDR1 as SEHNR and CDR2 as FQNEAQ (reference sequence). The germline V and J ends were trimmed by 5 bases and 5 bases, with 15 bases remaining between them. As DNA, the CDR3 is TGTGCCAGCAGCCCCGGGACCTGGCTGGAGACCCAGTACTTC. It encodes CASSPGTWLETQYF.

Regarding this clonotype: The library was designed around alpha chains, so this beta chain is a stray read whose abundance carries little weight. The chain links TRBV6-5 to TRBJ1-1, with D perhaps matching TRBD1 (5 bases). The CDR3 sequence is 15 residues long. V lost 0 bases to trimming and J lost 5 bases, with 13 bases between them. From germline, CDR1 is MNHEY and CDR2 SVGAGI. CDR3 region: CASSYSGRRGTEAFF. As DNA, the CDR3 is TGTGCCAGCAGTTACTCCGGGAGGCGGGGGACTGAAGCTTTCTTT.

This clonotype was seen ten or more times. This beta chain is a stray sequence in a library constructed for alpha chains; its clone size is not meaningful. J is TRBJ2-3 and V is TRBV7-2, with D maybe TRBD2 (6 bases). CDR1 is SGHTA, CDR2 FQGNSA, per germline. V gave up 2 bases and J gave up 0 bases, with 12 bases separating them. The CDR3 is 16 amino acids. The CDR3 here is CASSLWSGVSTDTQYF. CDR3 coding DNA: TGTGCCAGCAGCTTATGGTCGGGGGTAAGCACAGATACGCAGTATTTT. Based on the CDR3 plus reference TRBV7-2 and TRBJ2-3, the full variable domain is GAGVSQSPSNKVTEKGKDVELRCDPISGHTALYWYRQSLGQGLEFLIYFQGNSAPDKSGLPSDRFSAERTGGSVSTLTIQRTQQEDSAVYLCASSLWSGVSTDTQYFGPGTRLTVL.

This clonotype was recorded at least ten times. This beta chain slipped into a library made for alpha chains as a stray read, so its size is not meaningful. The CDR3 sequence: CASTLSGVLYNEQFF. CDR3 DNA: TGTGCCAGCACTCTGAGTGGGGTTCTCTACAATGAGCAGTTCTTC. The genes are TRBV12-3 or TRBV12-4 and TRBJ2-1; D is unclear. The CDR3 extends over 15 amino acids. Trimming removed 7 bases at V and 3 bases at J, with 16 bases between.

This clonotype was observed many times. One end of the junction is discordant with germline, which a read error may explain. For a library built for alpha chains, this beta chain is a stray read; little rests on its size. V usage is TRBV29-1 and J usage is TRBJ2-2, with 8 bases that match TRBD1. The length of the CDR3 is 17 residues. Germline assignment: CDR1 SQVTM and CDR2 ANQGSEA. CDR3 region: CSVEGVGTGLSTGELFF. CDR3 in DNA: TGCAGCGTCGAAGGGGTAGGGACAGGACTGAGCACCGGGGAGCTGTTTTTT.

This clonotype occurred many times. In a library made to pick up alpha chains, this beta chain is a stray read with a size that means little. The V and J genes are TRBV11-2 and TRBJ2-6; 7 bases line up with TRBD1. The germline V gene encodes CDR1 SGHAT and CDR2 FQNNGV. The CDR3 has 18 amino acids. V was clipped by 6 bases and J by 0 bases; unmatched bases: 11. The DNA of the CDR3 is TGTGCCAGCAGTTCGCGAAGGGACAGCTTCTCTGGGGCCAACGTCCTGACTTTC. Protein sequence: CASSSRRDSFSGANVLTF.

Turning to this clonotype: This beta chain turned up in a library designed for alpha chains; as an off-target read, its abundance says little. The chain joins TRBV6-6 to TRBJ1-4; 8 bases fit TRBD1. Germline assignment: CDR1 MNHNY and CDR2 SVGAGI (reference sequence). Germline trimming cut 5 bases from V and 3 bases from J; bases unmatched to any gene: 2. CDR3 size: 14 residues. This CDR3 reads CASSKQGANEKLFF. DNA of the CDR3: TGTGCCAGCAGTAAACAGGGGGCTAATGAAAAACTGTTTTTT.

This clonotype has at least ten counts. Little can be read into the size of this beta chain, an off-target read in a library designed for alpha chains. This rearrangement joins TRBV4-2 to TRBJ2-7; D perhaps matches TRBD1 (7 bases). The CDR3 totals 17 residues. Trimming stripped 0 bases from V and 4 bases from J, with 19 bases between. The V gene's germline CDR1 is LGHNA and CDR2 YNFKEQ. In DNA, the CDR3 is TGTGCCAGCAGCCAAGATAAGACGACAGGGAGGCGATACGAGCAGTACTTC. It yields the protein CASSQDKTTGRRYEQYF.